The subject of this entry is one TCR beta chain. Its antigen is as yet unknown. The ends lost 3 bases at V and 2 bases at J; junction bases unmatched: 10. The CDR3 totals 16 residues. The germline CDR1 and CDR2 sequences are MNHNS and SASEGT. The source of the sample is a study of PD-1 blockade in classical Hodgkin lymphoma. Here immunoSEQ multiplex PCR was the method, and the copy in TCRdb shows in-frame clones only, minus some. The sample holds around 13,000 clones, 75% to 90% seen once. With no exception, relapse followed autologous stem cell transplantation in all patients, and brentuximab vedotin exposure varied. With magnetic negative selection, CD4+ T cells were purified from PBMCs that had been thawed. Best responses fell into complete response, partial response or progressive disease. Study-wide results and limits: According to reports, newly diagnosed patients had lower baseline TCR diversity than healthy donors, and relapsed/refractory patients had lower baseline TCR diversity still. Diversity similar to that of newly diagnosed patients was seen at baseline in complete responders. The CD4+ diversity rise by C4D1 was clearest in complete responders.

This chain uses TRBV6-1 with TRBJ2-7; 7 nucleotides line up with TRBD2. This clonotype originated in a human donor with classical Hodgkin lymphoma. The source was CD4+ T cells from blood, collected at baseline. CDR3 DNA: TGTGCCAGCAGTGACCCCCGGCTAGCGGTTACCTACGAGCAGTACTTC. This codes for CASSDPRLAVTYEQYF.